This is a list of T cell receptor beta chains from one sample in a study of OX40 agonist ivuxolimab in advanced cancers. TCRdb keeps only in-frame clones here, not all; method: immunoSEQ multiplex PCR. Of over 80,000 clones in the sample, under 90% were seen once. The sample was CD4+ or CD8+ T cells sorted from blood, taken in a trial of the OX40 agonist ivuxolimab. All receptors come from an adult with an advanced solid tumor such as melanoma, head and neck, liver or kidney cancer. Each CDR3 is given with its conserved first and last residue. A D gene is named only where the DNA matches it firmly. Clone size appears in some rows only: once, few, many, or a class for an expanded clone.

NA	TRBV7-9	TRBJ1-2	NA	TGTGCCAGCAGCTTAGCGAACGCCGCGGAGGAAGGCTACACCTTC	CASSLANAAEEGYTF
NA	TRBV18	TRBJ1-2	NA	TGTGCCAGCTCACCACCGGTGGACGGCTATGGCTACACCTTC	CASSPPVDGYGYTF
TRBD1	TRBV2	TRBJ2-1	NA	TGTGCCAGCAGTAGGACAGGGTCTTTCTATGAGCAGTTCTTC	CASSRTGSFYEQFF
NA	TRBV2	TRBJ2-5	NA	TGTGCCAGCAGTAAAGCGGACCTCGAAGAGACCCAGTACTTC	CASSKADLEETQYF
NA	TRBV4-3	TRBJ2-7	NA	TGCGCCAGCAGCCAAGGGCTAGACTACGAGCAGTACTTC	CASSQGLDYEQYF
NA	TRBV7-2	TRBJ2-3	NA	TGTGCCAGCAGCTTAAGTCACGCTGATACGCAGTATTTT	CASSLSHADTQYF
NA	TRBV6-6	TRBJ2-7	NA	TGTGCCAGCAGTTACTCTATCAGGGACGGCGAGCAGTACTTC	CASSYSIRDGEQYF
TRBD1	TRBV7-9	TRBJ1-2	NA	TGTGCCAGCAGCAGCGGGACAGTTTACGGCTACACCTTC	CASSSGTVYGYTF
NA	TRBV30	TRBJ1-1	NA	TGTGCCTGGACTGCAATGGGCTCTGTCACTGAAGCTTTCTTT	CAWTAMGSVTEAFF
TRBD2	TRBV7-3	TRBJ2-1	NA	TGTGCCAGCAGCTCAATGGGACCGGGACTAGCGATAAATGAGCAGTTCTTC	CASSSMGPGLAINEQFF
NA	TRBV30	TRBJ1-1	NA	TGTGCCTGGAGGGGGGGGCCAGCCTACACTGAAGCTTTCTTT	CAWRGGPAYTEAFF
NA	TRBV7-2	TRBJ1-1	NA	TGTGCCAGCAGCTCCTGGGGCGGGACTGAAGCTTTCTTT	CASSSWGGTEAFF
TRBD1	TRBV5-1	TRBJ1-2	once	TGCGCCAGCAGCACCGGGACAGGGTCCAATGGCTACACCTTC	CASSTGTGSNGYTF
TRBD1	TRBV2	TRBJ1-2	NA	TGTGCCAGCAGTCCCCAGGGGGCAGGCTATGGCTACACCTTC	CASSPQGAGYGYTF
NA	TRBV6-5	TRBJ1-2	NA	TGTGCCAGCAGTTTCCGAGGGTTGAACTATGGCTACACCTTC	CASSFRGLNYGYTF
NA	TRBV19	TRBJ1-6	NA	TGTGCCAGTAGTAGTTCCCCCCGACGGGATTCACCCCTCCACTTT	CASSSSPRRDSPLHF
TRBD2	TRBV7-2	TRBJ2-1	NA	TGTGCCAGCAGCAGTAGCGGGAACCCCTACAATGAGCAGTTCTTC	CASSSSGNPYNEQFF
TRBD2	TRBV11-3	TRBJ2-1	NA	TGTGCCAGCGCCAACGGTAAAGCGGGAGGAGGGGATAGGAATGAGCAGTTCTTC	CASANGKAGGGDRNEQFF
NA	TRBV5-8	TRBJ2-7	NA	TGTGCCAGCAGCTTCGGGCGGGCCTACGAGCAGTACTTC	CASSFGRAYEQYF
TRBD1	TRBV5-1	TRBJ1-4	NA	TGCGCCAGCAGCCTAGGACAGGTGTTTAATGAAAAACTGTTTTTT	CASSLGQVFNEKLFF
NA	TRBV29-1	TRBJ2-1	NA	TGCAGCGTTGAAGAGGGGCGCAATGAGCAGTTCTTC	CSVEEGRNEQFF
NA	TRBV7-3	TRBJ1-1	NA	TGTGCCAGCAGCTTAGTCCCCCGGGACACCCCGAACACTGAAGCTTTCTTT	CASSLVPRDTPNTEAFF
NA	TRBV7-2	TRBJ1-1	NA	TGTGCCAGCAACCTTATGGGGAACACTGAAGCTTTCTTT	CASNLMGNTEAFF
NA	TRBV5-8	TRBJ1-5	NA	TGTGCCAGCAGCTTGGTTTGGGCGTCGGGCAGCAATCAGCCCCAGCATTTT	CASSLVWASGSNQPQHF
NA	TRBV4-1	TRBJ2-3	NA	TGCGCCAGCAGCCAAGACAGGAGCGCAGATACGCAGTATTTT	CASSQDRSADTQYF
NA	TRBV7-2	TRBJ2-7	once	TGTGCCAGCAGCGCCAGAAGCGCGGGGGCTTACGAGCAGTACTTC	CASSARSAGAYEQYF
NA	TRBV7-2	TRBJ2-7	NA	TGTGCCAGCAGCCCCCGGGGAGGGGGCGGCTACGAGCAGTACTTC	CASSPRGGGGYEQYF
NA	TRBV19	TRBJ1-1	few	TGTGCCAGTAGTGAAGACAGGATGAACACTGAAGCTTTCTTT	CASSEDRMNTEAFF
TRBD1	TRBV28	TRBJ2-2	NA	TGTGCCAGCAGTACGATCCGGGGACAGGAGAACACCGGGGAGCTGTTTTTT	CASSTIRGQENTGELFF
NA	TRBV19	TRBJ2-2	NA	TGTGCCAGTAGTATTGTCGCAGGGGTACCCGGGGAGCTGTTTTTT	CASSIVAGVPGELFF
NA	TRBV19	TRBJ1-5	NA	TGTGCCAGTAGTATTAGTAGCAATCAGCCCCAGCATTTT	CASSISSNQPQHF
NA	TRBV7-2	TRBJ2-3	NA	TGTGCCAGCAGCTTATCCGGACTTAGCACAGATACGCAGTATTTT	CASSLSGLSTDTQYF